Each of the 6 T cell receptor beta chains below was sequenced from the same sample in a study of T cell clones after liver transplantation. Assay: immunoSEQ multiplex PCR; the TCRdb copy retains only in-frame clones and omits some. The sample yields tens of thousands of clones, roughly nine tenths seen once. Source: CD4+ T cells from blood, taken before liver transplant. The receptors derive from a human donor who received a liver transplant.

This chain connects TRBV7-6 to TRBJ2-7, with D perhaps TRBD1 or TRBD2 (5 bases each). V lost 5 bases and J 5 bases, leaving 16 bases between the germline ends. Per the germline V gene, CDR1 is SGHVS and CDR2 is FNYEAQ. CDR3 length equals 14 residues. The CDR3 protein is CASSPLARDHEQYF. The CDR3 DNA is TGTGCCAGCAGCCCGCTTGCACGGGACCACGAGCAGTACTTC.

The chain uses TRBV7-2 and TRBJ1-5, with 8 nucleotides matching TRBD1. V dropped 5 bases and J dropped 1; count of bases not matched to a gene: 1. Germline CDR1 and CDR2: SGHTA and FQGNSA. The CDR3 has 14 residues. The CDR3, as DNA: TGTGCCAGCAGCCGGGACAGGAGCAATCAGCCCCAGCATTTT. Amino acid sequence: CASSRDRSNQPQHF.

Here the CDR3 DNA reads TGTGCCAGCAGCTTGGGACTAGCGGTATACAATGAGCAGTTCTTC. Translation: CASSLGLAVYNEQFF. The rearrangement joins TRBV7-8 to TRBJ2-1, with TRBD2 identical over 11 bases. The CDR3 covers 15 residues. With 3 bases clipped from V and 4 bases from J, the junction kept 2 bases outside the gene matches. Germline V gives CDR1 SGHVS, CDR2 FQNEAQ.

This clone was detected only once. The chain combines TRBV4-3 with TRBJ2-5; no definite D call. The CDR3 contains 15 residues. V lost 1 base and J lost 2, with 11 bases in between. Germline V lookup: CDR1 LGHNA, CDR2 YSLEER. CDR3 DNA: TGCGCCAGCAGCCAAGGCACGGCCCCGCAAGAGACCCAGTACTTC. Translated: CASSQGTAPQETQYF.

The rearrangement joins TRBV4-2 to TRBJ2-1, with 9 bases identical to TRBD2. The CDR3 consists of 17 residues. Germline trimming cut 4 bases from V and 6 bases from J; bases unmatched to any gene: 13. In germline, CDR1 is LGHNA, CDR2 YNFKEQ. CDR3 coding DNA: TGTGCCAGCAGCCGCGAGCTTGCGGGAGGGCCTTCCAATGAGCAGTTCTTC. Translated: CASSRELAGGPSNEQFF.

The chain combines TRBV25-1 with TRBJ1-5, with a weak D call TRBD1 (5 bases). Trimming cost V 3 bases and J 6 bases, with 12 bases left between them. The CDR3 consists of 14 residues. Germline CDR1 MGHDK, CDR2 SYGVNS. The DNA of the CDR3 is TGTGCCAGCAGTGAGGCAGGGTATGTTCAGCCCCAGCATTTT. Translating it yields CASSEAGYVQPQHF.